One and the same sample provided the 16 T cell receptor beta chains below, sequenced in a study of T cell changes during pregnancy in multiple sclerosis. Sequenced by immunoSEQ multiplex PCR; TCRdb stores in-frame clones only, minus some. The profile shows roughly 72,000 clones, roughly 94% of them singletons. The sample in question was CD4+ T cells from peripheral blood mononuclear cells, obtained after pregnancy. These receptors came from a female donor with multiple sclerosis, enrolled in a pregnancy study.

The chain uses TRBV4-3 and TRBJ1-4; weak D call: TRBD1 (6 bases). The V end lost 4 bases, the J end lost 6 bases, and 18 bases lay between the germline ends. From germline, CDR1 is LGHNA and CDR2 YSLEER. The CDR3 covers 16 residues. CDR3 loop: CASSPGWGLWDEKLFF. The CDR3 DNA sequence: TGCGCCAGCAGCCCCGGATGGGGGCTGTGGGATGAAAAACTGTTTTTT.

This clone appeared a single time. The chain uses TRBV5-8 and TRBJ2-5, with D maybe TRBD2 (5 bases). Trimming left V 4 bases short and J 5 bases short, with 15 bases between. The V gene's germline CDR1 is SGHTS and CDR2 YDEGEE. The CDR3 is 14 residues long. CDR3 residues: CASSPGGGRETQYF. The CDR3 DNA is TGTGCCAGCAGCCCGGGTGGAGGAAGGGAGACCCAGTACTTC.

This clone was detected once. The DNA of the CDR3 is TGTGCCAGCAGCTCCTCTAGCGGGAGGCGCGCTGAGCAGTTCTTC. Translating it yields CASSSSSGRRAEQFF. The chain uses TRBV7-2 and TRBJ2-1; 11 nucleotides agree with TRBD2. The junction had 8 bases not matched to a gene; V was cut back by 4 bases and J by 9 bases. From germline, CDR1 is SGHTA and CDR2 FQGNSA. The CDR3 runs to 15 residues.

This chain connects TRBV2 to TRBJ2-1; D is perhaps TRBD2 (6 bases). Germline-derived CDR1 and CDR2 are SNHLY and FYNNEI. V lost 2 bases and J lost 4, with 12 bases in between. This CDR3 contains 15 residues. The CDR3 sequence: CASSEWLARYNEQFF. The CDR3, as DNA: TGTGCCAGCAGTGAATGGCTAGCGCGTTACAATGAGCAGTTCTTC.

This clone was seen a single time. The V and J genes are TRBV7-2 and TRBJ2-2; 7 nucleotides align to TRBD1. CDR1 is SGHTA, CDR2 FQGNSA, per germline. The CDR3 is 17 residues long. V was clipped by 2 bases and J by 4 bases; unmatched bases: 10. CDR3 sequence: CASSLPPGQRTTGELFF. The CDR3 bases are TGTGCCAGCAGCTTACCACCGGGACAGCGAACCACCGGGGAGCTGTTTTTT.

This clone has a single count. The chain has TRBV6-6 and TRBJ1-5; D uncertain. V lost 2 bases, J lost 4 bases, and 6 bases lay in between. Germline-derived CDR1 and CDR2 are MNHNY and SVGAGI (reference sequence). The CDR3 is made up of 13 amino acids. The CDR3 loop reads CASSYQTNQPQHF. CDR3 sequence (DNA): TGTGCCAGCAGTTACCAAACAAATCAGCCCCAGCATTTT.

The chain uses TRBV6-1 and TRBJ1-5, with TRBD1 as a possible D gene (5 bases). Germline CDR1 MNHNS, CDR2 SASEGT. The CDR3 covers 14 residues. V dropped 6 bases and J dropped 2 bases, with 11 bases sitting between them. The CDR3 nucleotides read TGTGCCAGCAGAAGGACACGGGGCAATCAGCCCCAGCATTTT. It encodes CASRRTRGNQPQHF.

V gene TRBV5-1 combines with J gene TRBJ1-2, with a weak D call TRBD1 (5 bases). Germline V lookup: CDR1 SGHRS, CDR2 YFSETQ. The CDR3 has 12 amino acids. V was shortened by 4 bases and J by 10 bases, with 14 bases between the two germline ends. The CDR3 loop reads CASSPDRDYYTF. The CDR3 region has the DNA TGCGCCAGCAGCCCAGACCGGGACTACTACACCTTC.

The rearrangement joins TRBV19 to TRBJ2-5; TRBD1 matches 8 bases. CDR1 is LNHDA, CDR2 SQIVND, per germline (reference sequence). V lost 3 bases, J lost 4 bases, and 7 bases stayed unmatched. This CDR3 has 15 amino acids. The CDR3, as DNA: TGTGCCAGTAGTATGACAGGGGTGAGTGGAGAGACCCAGTACTTC. This encodes CASSMTGVSGETQYF.

The rearrangement uses TRBV9 and TRBJ2-2, with 11 bases lining up with TRBD2. J lost 2 bases, V lost 4 bases, and 4 bases had no gene match. This CDR3 is 16 amino acids long. The germline CDR1 and CDR2 sequences are SGDLS and YYNGEE. The CDR3 loop reads CASSTTSGVNTGELFF. The CDR3 DNA reads TGTGCCAGCAGCACGACTAGCGGGGTCAACACCGGGGAGCTGTTTTTT.

This sequence joins TRBV19 and TRBJ2-3; a weak D match, TRBD1 (6 bases). V gave up 5 bases and J gave up 8 bases, with 14 bases separating them. The CDR3 is 13 amino acids. Germline assignment: CDR1 LNHDA and CDR2 SQIVND (reference sequence). The DNA of the CDR3 is TGTGCCAGTAGTCCCACAGGGCTAGGTACGCAGTATTTT. As protein: CASSPTGLGTQYF. Based on the CDR3 plus reference TRBV19 and TRBJ2-3, the full variable domain is DGGITQSPKYLFRKEGQNVTLSCEQNLNHDAMYWYRQDPGQGLRLIYYSQIVNDFQKGDIAEGYSVSREKKESFPLTVTSAQKNPTAFYLCASSPTGLGTQYFGPGTRLTVL.

The genes are TRBV5-4 and TRBJ1-2, with 9 positions matching TRBD1. Germline CDR1 is SGHNT and CDR2 is YYREEE (reference sequence). This CDR3 is 14 amino acids long. With 4 bases clipped from V and 9 bases from J, the junction kept 10 bases outside the gene matches. The CDR3 protein is CASSPRDRAWSYTF. Here the CDR3 DNA reads TGTGCCAGCAGCCCGCGGGACAGGGCTTGGAGCTACACCTTC.

The V and J genes are TRBV19 and TRBJ1-5; 8 bases align to TRBD1. This CDR3 spans 14 amino acids. Germline V gene sequence: CDR1 LNHDA, CDR2 SQIVND (reference sequence). The V segment lost 6 bases and the J segment 4 bases; nucleotides outside the gene matches: 5. CDR3 in amino acids: CASSAGTGNQPQHF. The CDR3 DNA reads as TGTGCCAGTAGCGCCGGGACAGGAAATCAGCCCCAGCATTTT.

The J gene is TRBJ2-1, the V gene TRBV5-1; TRBD1 is a possible D gene (5 bases). CDR3 size: 14 residues. Germline V CDR1 and CDR2: SGHRS, YFSETQ. V lost 1 base, J lost 3 bases, and 8 bases lay in between. CDR3 nucleotides: TGCGCCAGCAGCTTGAGGCAGGGCTACAATGAGCAGTTCTTC. Its translation: CASSLRQGYNEQFF.

The gene calls are TRBV14 and TRBJ2-7, with 8 bases that match TRBD1. The ends lost 4 bases at V and 2 bases at J; junction bases unmatched: 1. The CDR3 totals 13 residues. The V gene's germline CDR1 is SGHDN and CDR2 FVKESK. The CDR3 coding sequence is TGTGCCAGCAGCCGGACAGGGACCTACGAGCAGTACTTC. It encodes CASSRTGTYEQYF.

The rearrangement links TRBV15 to TRBJ2-5; tentative D call: TRBD2 (5 bases). Germline CDR1 is LNHNV and CDR2 is YYDKDF (reference sequence). Trimming left V 4 bases short and J 5 bases short, with 11 bases between. CDR3 length: 13 amino acids. CDR3 sequence reads: CATSTGRGETQYF. DNA for the CDR3: TGTGCCACCAGCACCGGGCGAGGGGAGACCCAGTACTTC.